This T cell receptor beta chain was documented in a study of T-cell reconstitution after alpha-beta-depleted transplantation in children. Findings and limits, study-wide: Reportedly, only several hundred clones from non-depleted graft cells drove alpha-beta T-cell counts at about two months. Certain patients had high TCRbeta diversity at day 60, and it came from recipient T cells and thymic progenitors that survived.

This CDR3 is built from 15 residues. The junction had 6 bases not matched to a gene; V was cut back by 6 bases and J by 2 bases. Library preparation (for TCRbeta) was performed with unique molecular identifiers. TCRdb fed the PCR reads into MiXCR, producing one record per CDR3 protein. The sample gives 45,000 to 70,000 distinct CDR3 sequences, approximately 43% of which show up once; about 98% is in the top ten. This clonotype was counted a few times. The antigen remains undetermined. The chain employs TRBV12-3 or TRBV12-4 and TRBJ2-1; 8 nucleotides align to TRBD2. Sequences were derived from PBMCs, mostly from graft donor cells, sampled 360 days after TCRalphabeta/CD19-depleted stem cell transplant. This clonotype was sampled from a male patient aged 10 to 17 who had a stem cell transplant for acute lymphoblastic leukemia, so the T cells may come from the graft donor. The CDR3 loop is CASSPSLAAYNEQFF. DNA of the CDR3: TGTGCCAGCAGCCCGTCACTAGCGGCCTACAATGAGCAGTTCTTC.